This T cell receptor beta chain emerged from a study of T cells in Graves' hyperthyroidism and ophthalmopathy. Amplification targeted TCR beta CDR3 regions from RNA transcripts. Primed by the HTBI set, a first-round RT-PCR was run on the TCR CDR3. One entry per CDR3 protein results from TCRdb running MiXCR on the multiplex PCR reads. The sample carries about 640,000 distinct CDR3 sequences, around 20% recorded once. Germline V CDR1 and CDR2: SGHRS, YFSETQ. Germline trimming cut 4 bases from V and 3 bases from J; bases unmatched to any gene: 6. This CDR3 has 14 residues. With regard to this clonotype: Its antigen is unknown.

Study findings and constraints: The model's output predicted ophthalmopathy at a median of roughly 6 months prior to onset. Blood also showed most of the thyroid clonotypes that were expanded above 0.001.

Investigators excluded patients with uncontrolled infection, other autoimmune disease, pregnancy or lactation. Cells are PBMCs isolated from 10 ml of fresh blood. The chain uses TRBV5-1 and TRBJ1-1, with 7 bases matching TRBD1. This clonotype originated in a man aged 25 to 40 with Graves' ophthalmopathy. Sequencing input: blood. For the CDR3, the DNA is TGCGCCAGCAGCGTCCGACAGGGTGACACTGAAGCTTTCTTT. It encodes CASSVRQGDTEAFF.